This T cell receptor (beta chain) derives from a study of cytomegalovirus exposure and HLA in healthy donors. Trimming took 5 bases from V and 6 from J; bases not matched to a gene: 6. The CDR3 runs to 14 residues. Germline lookup yields CDR1 MNHEY and CDR2 SVGAGI. Sequencing used immunoSEQ multiplex PCR; TCRdb keeps in-frame clones, though not all of them. The sample holds 100,000 to 150,000 clones, roughly 95% seen once. This chain links TRBV6-5 with TRBJ1-5; 8 bases map to TRBD1. The sample consisted of PBMCs. This TCR was recovered from a man between 18 and 29 years old in good health and CMV-seronegative. The CDR3 reads CASSPRTGPQPQHF. The CDR3, as DNA: TGTGCCAGCAGTCCCCGGACAGGGCCTCAGCCCCAGCATTTT.